The clone carrying this T cell receptor beta chain was seen at least ten times. This sample is drawn from a study of neurological immune-mediated disorders. Unsorted libraries were generated from 2 million PBMCs. These cells had been stored in RNAlater at -80 C. After removal of 6 bases from V and 2 bases from J, the junction contained 6 bases not matched to a gene. The germline V gene has CDR1 DFQATT and CDR2 SNEGSKA (reference sequence). CDR3 length: 13 residues. 5'RACE with 10-nucleotide random UMIs generated the cDNA. One entry per CDR3 protein results from TCRdb running MiXCR on the 5' RACE reads. The sample holds 55,000 to 70,000 distinct CDR3 sequences; approximately 10% are singletons and the top ten take 1.5% to 2%.

The receptor was isolated from a man aged 55 to 70 in good health. Sequencing input: PBMCs. The rearrangement uses TRBV20-1 and TRBJ1-1, with 7 bases fitting TRBD1. The CDR3, as DNA: TGCAGTGCACCTCGGACAGGAAACACTGAAGCTTTCTTT. Protein product: CSAPRTGNTEAFF.